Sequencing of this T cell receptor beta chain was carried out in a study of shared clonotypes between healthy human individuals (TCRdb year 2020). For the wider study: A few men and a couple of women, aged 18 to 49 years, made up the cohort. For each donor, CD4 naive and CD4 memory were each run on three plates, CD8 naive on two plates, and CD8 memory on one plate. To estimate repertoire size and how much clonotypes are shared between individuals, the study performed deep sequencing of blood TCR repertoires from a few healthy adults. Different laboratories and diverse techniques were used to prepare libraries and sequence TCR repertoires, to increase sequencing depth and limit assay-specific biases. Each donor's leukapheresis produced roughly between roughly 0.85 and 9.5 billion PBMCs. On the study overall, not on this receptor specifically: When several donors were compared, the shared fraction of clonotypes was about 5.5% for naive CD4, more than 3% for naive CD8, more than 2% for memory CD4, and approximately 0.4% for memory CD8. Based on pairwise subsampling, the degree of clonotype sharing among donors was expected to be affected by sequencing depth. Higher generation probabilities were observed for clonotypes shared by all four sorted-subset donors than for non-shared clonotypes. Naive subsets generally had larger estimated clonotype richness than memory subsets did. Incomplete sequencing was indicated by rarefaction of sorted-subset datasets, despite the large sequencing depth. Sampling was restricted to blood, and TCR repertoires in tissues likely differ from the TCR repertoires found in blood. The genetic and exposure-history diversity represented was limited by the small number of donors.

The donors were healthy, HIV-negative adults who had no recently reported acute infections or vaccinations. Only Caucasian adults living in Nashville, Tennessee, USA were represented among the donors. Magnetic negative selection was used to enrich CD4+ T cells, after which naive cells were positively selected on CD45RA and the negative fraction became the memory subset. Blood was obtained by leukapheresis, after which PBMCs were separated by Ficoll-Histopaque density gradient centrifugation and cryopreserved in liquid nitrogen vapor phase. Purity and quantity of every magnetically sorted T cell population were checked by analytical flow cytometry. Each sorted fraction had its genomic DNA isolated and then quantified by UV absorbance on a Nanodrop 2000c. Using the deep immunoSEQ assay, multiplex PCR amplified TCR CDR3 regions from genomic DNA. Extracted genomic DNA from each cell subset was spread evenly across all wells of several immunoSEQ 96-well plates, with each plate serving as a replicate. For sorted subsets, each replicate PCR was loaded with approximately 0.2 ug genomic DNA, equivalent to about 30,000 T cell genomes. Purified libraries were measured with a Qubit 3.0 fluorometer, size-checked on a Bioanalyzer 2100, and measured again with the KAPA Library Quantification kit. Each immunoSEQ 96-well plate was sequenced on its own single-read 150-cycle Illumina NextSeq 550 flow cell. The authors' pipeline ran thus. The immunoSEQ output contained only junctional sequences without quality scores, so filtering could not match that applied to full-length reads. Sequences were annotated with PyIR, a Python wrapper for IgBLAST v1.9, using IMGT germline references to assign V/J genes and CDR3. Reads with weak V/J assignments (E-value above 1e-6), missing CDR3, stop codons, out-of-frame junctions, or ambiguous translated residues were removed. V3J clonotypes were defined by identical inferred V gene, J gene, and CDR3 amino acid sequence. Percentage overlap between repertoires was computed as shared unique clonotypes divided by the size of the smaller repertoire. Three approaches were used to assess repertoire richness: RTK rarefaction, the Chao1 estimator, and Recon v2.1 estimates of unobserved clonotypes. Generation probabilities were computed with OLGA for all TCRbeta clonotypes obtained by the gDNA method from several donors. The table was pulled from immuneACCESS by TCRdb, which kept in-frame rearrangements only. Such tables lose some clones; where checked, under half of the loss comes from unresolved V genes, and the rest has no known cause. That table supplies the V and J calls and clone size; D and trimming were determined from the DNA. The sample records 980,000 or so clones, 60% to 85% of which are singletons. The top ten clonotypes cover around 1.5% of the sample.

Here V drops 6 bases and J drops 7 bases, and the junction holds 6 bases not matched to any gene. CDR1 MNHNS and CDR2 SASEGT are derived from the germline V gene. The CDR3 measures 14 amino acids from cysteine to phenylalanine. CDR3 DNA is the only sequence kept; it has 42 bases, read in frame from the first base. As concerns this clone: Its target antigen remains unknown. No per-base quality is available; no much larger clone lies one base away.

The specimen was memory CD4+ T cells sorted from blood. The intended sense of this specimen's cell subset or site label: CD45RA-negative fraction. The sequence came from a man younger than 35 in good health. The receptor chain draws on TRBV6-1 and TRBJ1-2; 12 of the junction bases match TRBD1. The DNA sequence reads TGTGCCAGCAGCTCCGGGACAGGGGGCGCTGGCTACACCTTC. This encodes CASSSGTGGAGYTF.